This T cell receptor beta chain comes out of a study of blood T cell repertoires in COVID-19. The overall study: Some COVID-19 samples were acute and others convalescent; all came from the United States, Italy and Spain.

Original processing notes: Reference gene primer amplification gave estimated nucleated cell counts. Sequenced by immunoSEQ multiplex PCR; TCRdb stores in-frame clones only, minus some. From that table come the V and J calls and clone size; the DNA was used to work out D and trimming. This sample has about 250,000 clones, with more than 85% found just once. The germline V gene encodes CDR1 MNHEY and CDR2 SMNVEV (reference sequence). CDR3 length: 13 residues. V was pared by 4 bases and J by 4 bases, with 10 bases between. In terms of age and location, participants ranged from roughly 18 to 90 years and lived in roughly 22 US areas. Participants reported their clinical history, and cohort assignment relied on those reports.

The sequenced material came from PBMCs or T cells enriched from blood (not recorded which). V is TRBV27 and J is TRBJ1-2; D remains ambiguous. The TCR originated in a woman in her forties or fifties who had recovered from COVID-19. The CDR3 sequence: CASSSLGAYGYTF. DNA of the CDR3: TGTGCCAGCAGTTCCCTCGGTGCCTATGGCTACACCTTC.